The clone carrying this T cell receptor beta chain was picked up a small number of times. The CDR3 contains 13 residues. V lost 8 bases, J lost 8 bases, and 9 bases stayed unmatched. Germline V gene sequence: CDR1 ENHRY, CDR2 SYGVKD. The PCR made use of 60 Vbeta and 13 Jbeta primers. Generated by immunoSEQ multiplex PCR, the TCRdb table keeps only in-frame clones and is missing some. The data show about 70,000 clones, 62% seen once. This record comes from a study of cytomegalovirus exposure and HLA in healthy donors. The sequenced sample was PBMCs. The rearrangement links TRBV10-3 to TRBJ2-1; 7 bases agree with TRBD1. This TCR was recovered from a young man in good health and CMV-seronegative. The CDR3 DNA sequence: TGTGCCATCGGACAGGATCGGTGGTATGAGCAGTTCTTC. As protein: CAIGQDRWYEQFF.